This T cell receptor beta chain was sequenced in a study of CD8+ T cells in alopecia areata. After isolation, RNA underwent reverse transcription to generate cDNA as the sequencing template. Here immunoSEQ multiplex PCR was the method, and the copy in TCRdb shows in-frame clones only, minus some. The data hold 200,000 to 250,000 clones, with more than 45% observed a single time. The germline V gene has CDR1 SGHAT and CDR2 FQNNGV. V was trimmed by 3 bases and J by 5 bases, leaving 13 bases between them. The CDR3 sequence is 14 residues long. The receptor comes from a human donor with alopecia areata. The sequencing used CD4+ T cells sorted from blood, collected at week 0. V usage is TRBV11-2 and J usage is TRBJ2-5, with no clear D. In nucleotides, the CDR3 is TGTGCCAGCAGCTTTCCTGGCGGATCGGAGACCCAGTACTTC. Protein: CASSFPGGSETQYF.